This passage covers 9 T cell receptor beta chains from one sample sequenced in a study of metastatic and nonmetastatic thyroid tumors (TCRdb year 2020). Libraries were made using PCR. For sequencing, an Illumina HiSeq 4000 was employed. TCRdb's own reprocessing of the public reads used fastp at Q25 and MiXCR and kept productive beta chains. This sample comprises about 26,000 clones, roughly 25% of them detected only once. Just over 6% of the sample rests with the top ten. Before undergoing thyroid surgery, none of the patients had been given any kind of treatment. Specimen: blood. The source of these receptors is a female donor with papillary thyroid cancer or a benign thyroid nodule (not recorded which). Some clones in this sample may be carry-over from other donors' samples.

This clone was seen a single time. The CDR3 reads CASSQARDDEQYF. CDR3 DNA: TGCGCCAGCAGCCAAGCAAGGGACGACGAGCAGTACTTC. This rearrangement joins TRBV4-1 to TRBJ2-7; D is tentatively TRBD1 or TRBD2 (5 bases each). V was pared by 1 base and J by 5 bases, with 9 bases between. The CDR3 contains 13 residues. The V gene's germline CDR1 is MGHRA and CDR2 YSYEKL.

This clone has a count of ten or more. The chain is built from TRBV4-2 and TRBJ2-1; 7 bases are a match to TRBD2. This CDR3 region has 16 residues. Unmatched junction bases numbered 8, after V lost 4 bases and J lost 2 bases. Germline CDR1 reads LGHNA; CDR2 reads YNFKEQ. The CDR3, as DNA: TGTGCCAGCAGCCCGACTAGCCGGGAGGCCTACAATGAGCAGTTCTTC. Translation: CASSPTSREAYNEQFF.

This clone appeared many times. The chain joins TRBV5-1 to TRBJ2-3; D unresolved. There are 15 residues in the CDR3. Germline CDR1 SGHRS, CDR2 YFSETQ. Trimming pared 2 bases from V and 1 base from J, leaving 11 bases between. The CDR3 protein is CASSFREVGTDTQYF. DNA for the CDR3: TGCGCCAGCAGCTTTAGGGAAGTCGGCACAGATACGCAGTATTTT.

There are many counts of this clone. The chain recombines TRBV18 with TRBJ1-5; D is uncertain. The CDR3 is 13 residues long. Germline values: CDR1 KGHSH, CDR2 LQKENI. V gave up 1 base and J gave up 5 bases, with 6 bases separating them. DNA of the CDR3: TGTGCCAGCTCACCACTGCCAGATCAGCCCCAGCATTTT. Its protein product is CASSPLPDQPQHF.

This clone came up many times. The chain is built from TRBV20-1 and TRBJ2-5, with 15 bases matching TRBD2. CDR3 length equals 15 residues. V dropped 6 bases and J dropped 4; count of bases not matched to a gene: 6. From germline, CDR1 is DFQATT and CDR2 SNEGSKA (reference sequence). Written as DNA, the CDR3 is TGCAGTGCCCCTCGGACTAGCGGGAGGGGAGAGACCCAGTACTTC. This encodes CSAPRTSGRGETQYF.

As regards this clone: This could be a read error, since a much larger clone is one nucleotide away. V and J are TRBV5-4 and TRBJ2-7, with D hard to call. Trimming cost V 0 bases and J 6 bases, with 10 bases left between them. The CDR3 contains 13 residues. CDR1 is SGHNT, CDR2 YYREEE, per germline (reference sequence). In DNA form, the CDR3 reads TGTGCCAGCAGCTTGGCGGTAGCAATCGAGCAGTACGTC. This encodes CASSLAVAIEQYV.

This clone was counted at least ten times. This chain connects TRBV9 to TRBJ2-7; D remains ambiguous. The CDR3 consists of 16 residues. V lost 0 bases to trimming and J lost 6 bases, with 19 bases between them. The germline V gene has CDR1 SGDLS and CDR2 YYNGEE. The CDR3 region has the DNA TGTGCCAGCAGCGTAGGCTACGAATCCGTGGTCGCCGAGCAGTACTTC. The encoded protein is CASSVGYESVVAEQYF.

This clone was counted a few times. This chain uses TRBV28 with TRBJ2-2, with TRBD2 matching over 9 bases. J gave up 2 bases and V 7 bases, and 5 bases lay outside the gene matches. CDR3 length: 15 residues. Per germline, CDR1 MDHEN and CDR2 SYDVKM. CDR3 coding DNA: TGTGCCAGCATCTCTAGCGGGATTAACACCGGGGAGCTGTTTTTT. Translation: CASISSGINTGELFF.

This clone has ten or more counts. The rearrangement joins TRBV20-1 to TRBJ2-2; 9 bases agree with TRBD2. CDR3 size: 15 residues. V lost 3 bases and J lost 5; bases outside the gene matches: 7. The germline gives CDR1 DFQATT, CDR2 SNEGSKA (reference sequence). CDR3 sequence (DNA): TGCAGTGCTAGCCCGCGGGAGGGGTTTACCGGGGAGCTGTTTTTT. Its protein is CSASPREGFTGELFF.